A selection of T cell receptor beta chains follows, all from one sample in a study of cytomegalovirus exposure and HLA in healthy donors. TCRdb's table, derived via immunoSEQ multiplex PCR, lists solely in-frame clones and lacks some. Among 150,000 to 250,000 clones listed, around 80% were seen once. The sequenced sample was PBMCs. These receptors all stem from a man aged 25 to 40 in good health and CMV-seronegative. CDR3s include the opening cysteine and the closing phenylalanine or tryptophan. The order of the fields is D gene, V gene, J gene, clone size, CDR3 protein, CDR3 DNA. A D gene is named only where the DNA matches it firmly. Clone size is given for some rows only: seen once, a few or many times, or a class if the clone is expanded.

d_gene: TRBD1
v_gene: TRBV2
j_gene: TRBJ1-5
abundance: .
CDR3aa: CASTKDRGQGQPQHF
CDR3nt: TGTGCCAGCACCAAGGACAGGGGGCAGGGTCAGCCCCAGCATTTT

d_gene: TRBD1
v_gene: TRBV6-5
j_gene: TRBJ1-2
abundance: .
CDR3aa: CASTKTGWGYTF
CDR3nt: TGTGCCAGCACCAAGACAGGGTGGGGCTACACCTTC

d_gene: .
v_gene: TRBV5-1
j_gene: TRBJ1-1
abundance: once
CDR3aa: CASSLDGEFEAFF
CDR3nt: TGCGCCAGCAGCTTGGATGGGGAGTTTGAAGCTTTCTTT

d_gene: TRBD2
v_gene: TRBV7-9
j_gene: TRBJ2-5
abundance: .
CDR3aa: CASSYGTSSQETQYF
CDR3nt: TGTGCCAGCAGCTATGGGACTAGCAGCCAAGAGACCCAGTACTTC

d_gene: .
v_gene: TRBV27
j_gene: TRBJ2-2
abundance: .
CDR3aa: CASSPTLASGELFF
CDR3nt: TGTGCCAGCAGTCCAACGCTAGCGTCCGGGGAGCTGTTTTTT

d_gene: .
v_gene: TRBV5-1
j_gene: TRBJ2-4
abundance: .
CDR3aa: CASSLAAGLAKNIQYF
CDR3nt: TGCGCCAGCAGCTTGGCGGCAGGGCTAGCCAAAAACATTCAGTACTTC

d_gene: .
v_gene: TRBV18
j_gene: TRBJ1-1
abundance: once
CDR3aa: CASSPKADLNTEAFF
CDR3nt: TGTGCCAGCTCACCCAAAGCAGACTTGAACACTGAAGCTTTCTTT

d_gene: .
v_gene: TRBV2
j_gene: TRBJ2-6
abundance: .
CDR3aa: CASEQGPGANVLTF
CDR3nt: TGTGCCAGCGAACAGGGTCCTGGGGCCAACGTCCTGACTTTC

d_gene: TRBD1
v_gene: TRBV30
j_gene: TRBJ2-5
abundance: .
CDR3aa: CAWRNRGQETQYF
CDR3nt: TGTGCCTGGAGGAACAGGGGCCAAGAGACCCAGTACTTC

d_gene: .
v_gene: TRBV19
j_gene: TRBJ2-3
abundance: .
CDR3aa: CASSTIADTQYF
CDR3nt: TGTGCCAGTAGTACCATAGCAGATACGCAGTATTTT